The 23 T cell receptor beta chains reported below all come from one sample, sequenced in a study of immune cell composition in non-small cell lung cancer. The assay was immunoSEQ multiplex PCR, and TCRdb's table has in-frame clones only and misses some. The top ten clones hold roughly 4% of a sample with roughly 3,500 clones, roughly 80% of them seen once. Material for sequencing was lung tumor tissue. Receptor source: a human donor with non-small cell lung cancer.

This chain uses TRBV18 with TRBJ2-7; 7 bases map to TRBD1. Unmatched junction bases numbered 2, after V lost 3 bases and J lost 0 bases. Germline lookup yields CDR1 KGHSH and CDR2 LQKENI. The length of the CDR3 is 14 residues. CDR3 in DNA: TGTGCCAGCTCACCGGGACAGTCCTCCTACGAGCAGTACTTC. Translated: CASSPGQSSYEQYF.

V gene TRBV2 combines with J gene TRBJ1-5; tentatively, D is TRBD1 (5 bases). In germline, CDR1 is SNHLY, CDR2 FYNNEI. The V end lost 6 bases, the J end lost 6 bases, and 15 bases lay between the germline ends. The CDR3 spans 14 residues. In DNA form, the CDR3 reads TGTGCCAGCAGGGGGGGGTCAGCGTTTCAGCCCCAGCATTTT. This sequence encodes CASRGGSAFQPQHF. Together with reference TRBV2 and TRBJ1-5, the CDR3 gives the full variable domain: EPEVTQTPSHQVTQMGQEVILRCVPISNHLYFYWYRQILGQKVEFLVSFYNNEISEKSEIFDDQFSVERPDGSNFTLKIRSTKLEDSAMYFCASRGGSAFQPQHFGDGTRLSIL.

This clone was seen only once. The V gene is TRBV11-2, the J gene TRBJ1-1; D is possibly TRBD1 (5 bases). Trimming stripped 5 bases from V and 0 bases from J, with 10 bases between. CDR3 length: 14 amino acids. CDR1 SGHAT and CDR2 FQNNGV come from the germline V gene. Here the CDR3 reads CASSPRAMNTEAFF. CDR3 in DNA: TGTGCCAGCAGCCCCAGGGCCATGAACACTGAAGCTTTCTTT.

V gene TRBV7-2 combines with J gene TRBJ2-3; possibly TRBD2 for D (6 bases). V dropped 1 base and J dropped 2 bases, with 10 bases sitting between them. The CDR3 runs to 15 residues. The germline gives CDR1 SGHTA, CDR2 FQGNSA. The CDR3 DNA sequence: TGTGCCAGCAGCTTAGTAACGGGGGTCACAGATACGCAGTATTTT. Its translation: CASSLVTGVTDTQYF.

This sequence joins TRBV2 and TRBJ2-3; TRBD2 matches at 8 bases. Trimming at V came to 7 bases and at J to 4 bases, leaving 10 bases not matched to a gene. The CDR3 contains 15 residues. From germline, CDR1 is SNHLY and CDR2 FYNNEI. The CDR3 loop reads CASMQAPGGSDTQYF. The CDR3, as DNA: TGTGCCAGCATGCAGGCACCGGGGGGGTCAGATACGCAGTATTTT. The full variable domain, in which reference TRBV2 and TRBJ2-3 provide the parts outside the CDR3, is EPEVTQTPSHQVTQMGQEVILRCVPISNHLYFYWYRQILGQKVEFLVSFYNNEISEKSEIFDDQFSVERPDGSNFTLKIRSTKLEDSAMYFCASMQAPGGSDTQYFGPGTRLTVL.

The chain has TRBV6-1 and TRBJ2-1; possible D gene TRBD1, 6 bases. Trimming stripped 0 bases from V and 5 bases from J, with 11 bases between. The germline V gene has CDR1 MNHNS and CDR2 SASEGT. The CDR3 loop spans 15 amino acids. The CDR3 nucleotides are TGTGCCAGCAGTGAAGCGCATGGGGGCGACAATGAGCAGTTCTTC. This translates into CASSEAHGGDNEQFF.

This chain links TRBV18 with TRBJ2-7, with D maybe TRBD2 (6 bases). From germline, CDR1 is KGHSH and CDR2 LQKENI. The CDR3 extends over 15 amino acids. The germline V and J ends were trimmed by 8 bases and 7 bases, with 24 bases remaining between them. CDR3 nucleotides: TGTGCCAGCGCAACCAGTCATTACGGGGAGGTGGAGCAGTACTTC. Translating gives CASATSHYGEVEQYF. Filled out from reference TRBV18 and TRBJ2-7, the complete variable domain reads NAGVMQNPRHLVRRRGQEARLRCSPMKGHSHVYWYRQLPEEGLKFMVYLQKENIIDESGMPKERFSAEFPKEGPSILRIQQVVRGDSAAYFCASATSHYGEVEQYFGPGTRLTVT.

This clone appeared a few times. The rearrangement joins TRBV6-5 to TRBJ2-7, with 9 nucleotides matching TRBD1. CDR1 and CDR2 (germline): MNHEY, SVGAGI. The ends lost 5 bases at V and 2 bases at J; junction bases unmatched: 4. The CDR3 has 14 residues. The CDR3 loop is CASSQDRGTYEQYF. The CDR3, as DNA: TGTGCCAGCAGTCAGGACAGGGGTACCTACGAGCAGTACTTC.

V gene TRBV5-5 combines with J gene TRBJ2-7; 7 bases agree with TRBD1. CDR1 is SGHKS, CDR2 YYEKEE, per germline (reference sequence). The CDR3 spans 12 residues. Germline trimming cut 2 bases from V and 7 bases from J; bases unmatched to any gene: 3. This CDR3 is CASSFTGEEQYF. CDR3 sequence (DNA): TGTGCCAGCAGCTTTACAGGGGAAGAGCAGTACTTC. Filled out from reference TRBV5-5 and TRBJ2-7, the complete variable domain reads DAGVTQSPTHLIKTRGQQVTLRCSPISGHKSVSWYQQVLGQGPQFIFQYYEKEERGRGNFPDRFSARQFPNYSSELNVNALLLGDSALYLCASSFTGEEQYFGPGTRLTVT.

The rearrangement joins TRBV7-2 to TRBJ1-6, with D perhaps TRBD1 (6 bases). Germline V gene sequence: CDR1 SGHTA, CDR2 FQGNSA. Between the trimmed V and J ends, which lost 6 bases and 10 bases, there was a span of 16 bases. This CDR3 contains 14 residues. The CDR3 DNA is TGTGCCAGCAGACAGTTGGGGGCAGGCTCACCCCTCCACTTT. Translation gives CASRQLGAGSPLHF.

The chain carries TRBV19 and TRBJ1-2; 8 positions match TRBD1. Per the germline V gene, CDR1 is LNHDA and CDR2 is SQIVND (reference sequence). The CDR3 has 15 amino acids. The V and J ends lost 5 bases and 5 bases, in that order; junction bases with no gene match: 10. CDR3 loop: CASSSTGGWGYGYTF. The DNA for the CDR3 is TGTGCCAGTAGTTCTACAGGGGGATGGGGGTATGGCTACACCTTC.

In its sample, this clone was seen a few times. The chain has TRBV15 and TRBJ2-1, with 15 bases lining up with TRBD2. Germline trimming cut 4 bases from V and 9 bases from J; bases unmatched to any gene: 7. The CDR3 runs to 16 residues. Germline assignment: CDR1 LNHNV and CDR2 YYDKDF (reference sequence). For the CDR3, the DNA is TGTGCCACCAGCAAGGCTCGGGGACTAGCGGGGGGTGAGCAGTTCTTC. It yields the protein CATSKARGLAGGEQFF.

The gene calls are TRBV2 and TRBJ1-4, with D possibly TRBD1 on 5 matching bases. This CDR3 region has 15 residues. The ends were cut back, 6 bases at V and 4 bases at J, with 15 bases in the middle. CDR1 and CDR2 (germline): SNHLY, FYNNEI. The CDR3 DNA reads TGTGCCAGCAGCCAATACAGGCAGAATAATGAAAAACTGTTTTTT. Translation: CASSQYRQNNEKLFF.

The chain combines TRBV10-3 with TRBJ2-1; 13 bases align to TRBD2. V lost 1 base to trimming and J lost 10 bases; unmatched junction nucleotides: 25. The CDR3 is 22 residues long. Germline assignment: CDR1 ENHRY and CDR2 SYGVKD. The CDR3 nucleotides are TGTGCCATCAGTGAGTGGTTGAGCGGGACTAAACTAGCGGGGGGGCCGGTGACCGAGCAGTTCTTC. Its translation is CAISEWLSGTKLAGGPVTEQFF.

In this sample, this clone turned up once. The CDR3 DNA follows: TGTGCCAGCAGCTCCACGGAAGGCGGGGAAGGCACCGGGGAGCTGTTTTTT. Translation gives CASSSTEGGEGTGELFF. The J gene is TRBJ2-2, the V gene TRBV11-2; D might be TRBD2 (6 bases). V lost 4 bases and J 4 bases, leaving 19 bases between the germline ends. This CDR3 spans 17 amino acids. The germline gives CDR1 SGHAT, CDR2 FQNNGV.

The chain links TRBV11-1 to TRBJ2-3; 11 bases map to TRBD2. The CDR3 has 14 amino acids. Germline CDR1 SGHAT, CDR2 FQDESV (reference sequence). The V gene end was trimmed by 8 bases and the J gene end by 12 bases; junction bases not matched to a gene: 13. The CDR3 protein is CASRTPLAGGPQYF. CDR3 DNA: TGTGCCAGCCGAACTCCCCTAGCGGGGGGCCCACAGTATTTT.

The V gene is TRBV5-3, the J gene TRBJ2-7; TRBD1 matches 10 bases. TRBV5-3 is assigned to the ORF class and has an uncertain function. The CDR3 has 17 residues. The V segment lost 0 bases and the J segment 5 bases; nucleotides outside the gene matches: 11. The CDR3 loop reads CARSLVVPTGGEHEQYF. CDR3 sequence (DNA): TGTGCCAGAAGCTTGGTCGTCCCGACAGGGGGCGAACACGAGCAGTACTTC.

The chain uses TRBV6-1 and TRBJ1-1; no clear D. Germline CDR1 is MNHNS and CDR2 is SASEGT. V lost 8 bases and J 1 base, leaving 11 bases between the germline ends. The CDR3 covers 13 residues. The chain's CDR3 is CASEAMANTEAFF. In DNA, the CDR3 is TGTGCCAGCGAAGCGATGGCGAACACTGAAGCTTTCTTT.

The chain has TRBV9 and TRBJ1-2, with D perhaps TRBD1 (6 bases). CDR3 length equals 13 residues. Germline values: CDR1 SGDLS, CDR2 YYNGEE. The V end was cut by 3 bases, the J end by 6 bases, with 12 bases between. The CDR3 DNA reads TGTGCCAGCAGCGCAGGGGCAGTAGATGGCTACACCTTC. Translation gives CASSAGAVDGYTF.

The chain joins TRBV10-3 to TRBJ1-5, with 7 positions matching TRBD1. From germline, CDR1 is ENHRY and CDR2 SYGVKD. Losses at the gene ends were 10 bases for V and 4 bases for J; bases not matched to a gene: 7. The CDR3 extends over 13 amino acids. In nucleotides, the CDR3 is TGTGCCAGCTGCAGGGACAGAAATCAGCCCCAGCATTTT. As protein: CASCRDRNQPQHF.

The chain carries TRBV4-1 and TRBJ2-3; the match to TRBD1 covers 7 bases. V was clipped by 3 bases and J by 2 bases; unmatched bases: 11. The CDR3 totals 17 residues. Looked up from germline, CDR1 is MGHRA and CDR2 is YSYEKL. CDR3 nucleotide sequence: TGCGCCAGCAGCCAGGACAGGTGGGAGCTAGACACAGATACGCAGTATTTT. Translation: CASSQDRWELDTDTQYF.

The chain has TRBV18 and TRBJ1-5; weak D call: TRBD1 (5 bases). Deletions cut 3 bases from V and 2 bases from J, with 14 bases between. The germline gives CDR1 KGHSH, CDR2 LQKENI. The CDR3 has 16 residues. This CDR3 is CASSPQPPGGNQPQHF. CDR3 coding DNA: TGTGCCAGCTCACCCCAACCGCCGGGGGGCAATCAGCCCCAGCATTTT.

The genes are TRBV6-6 and TRBJ1-2; no clear D. Germline assignment: CDR1 MNHNY and CDR2 SVGAGI (reference sequence). The CDR3 length is 13 residues. The V gene lost 7 bases and the J gene lost 4 bases, with 13 bases spanning the gap. The CDR3 here is CASNPVAGYGYTF. CDR3 in DNA: TGTGCCAGCAACCCGGTTGCGGGCTATGGCTACACCTTC.